The clone carrying this TCR beta chain was seen repeatedly, ten times or more. This sample is drawn from a study of Graves' ophthalmopathy and Graves' hyperthyroidism. Beta-chain TCR CDR3 regions were amplified from RNA transcripts. First-round RT-PCR relied on HTBI primers, and a second-round multiplex PCR came next. TCRdb ran MiXCR on the multiplex PCR reads and lists one entry per CDR3 protein. The sample shows 300,000 to 450,000 distinct CDR3 sequences, about a sixth of them seen only once. Germline lookup yields CDR1 MNHEY and CDR2 SVGEGT. The V and J ends lost 6 bases and 7 bases respectively, with 21 bases between them. The CDR3 contains 15 residues.

This rearrangement joins TRBV6-2 or TRBV6-3 to TRBJ2-5; possible D gene TRBD2, 6 bases. Sequenced input: peripheral blood. This sequence originates from an adult woman with stable Graves' hyperthyroidism. CDR3 sequence reads: CASSWTGLKRGTQYF. The CDR3 nucleotides read TGTGCCAGCAGCTGGACTGGACTAAAGCGCGGGACCCAGTACTTC.